This TCR beta chain was recorded in a study of T cell responses to AZD1222 COVID-19 vaccine. Only in-frame clones appear in the TCRdb table, and some are missing; sequencing was by immunoSEQ multiplex PCR. The table lists fewer than 50,000 clones, about three quarters of them singletons. This TCR was recovered from an adult in good health. Sequencing was performed on peripheral blood, taken on day 0 of AZD1222 vaccination.

The CDR3: CASSRQVGNQPQHF. As DNA, the CDR3 is TGTGCCAGTAGTCGGCAAGTGGGCAATCAGCCCCAGCATTTT. J is TRBJ1-5 and V is TRBV19, with D hard to call. Germline V CDR1 and CDR2: LNHDA, SQIVND (reference sequence). The germline V and J ends were trimmed by 5 bases and 2 bases, with 10 bases remaining between them. This CDR3 is built from 14 residues.